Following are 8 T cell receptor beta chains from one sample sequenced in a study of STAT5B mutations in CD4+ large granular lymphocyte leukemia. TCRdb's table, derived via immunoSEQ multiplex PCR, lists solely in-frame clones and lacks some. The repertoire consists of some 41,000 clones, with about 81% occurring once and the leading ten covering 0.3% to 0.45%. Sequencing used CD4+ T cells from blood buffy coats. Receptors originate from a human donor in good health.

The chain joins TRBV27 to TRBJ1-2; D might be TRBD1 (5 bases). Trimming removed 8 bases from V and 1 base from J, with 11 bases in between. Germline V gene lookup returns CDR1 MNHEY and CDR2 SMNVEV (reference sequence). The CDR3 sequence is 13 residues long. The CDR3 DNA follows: TGTGCCAGCTGGCAGGGCAATAACTATGGCTACACCTTC. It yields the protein CASWQGNNYGYTF.

CDR3 bases: TGCAGCGTTGACGTAGGTGACAATGAGCAGTTCTTC. This codes for CSVDVGDNEQFF. This chain links TRBV29-1 with TRBJ2-1; no reliable D call. Germline V gene sequence: CDR1 SQVTM, CDR2 ANQGSEA. Trimming cost V 3 bases and J 5 bases, with 8 bases left between them. The length of the CDR3 is 12 residues.

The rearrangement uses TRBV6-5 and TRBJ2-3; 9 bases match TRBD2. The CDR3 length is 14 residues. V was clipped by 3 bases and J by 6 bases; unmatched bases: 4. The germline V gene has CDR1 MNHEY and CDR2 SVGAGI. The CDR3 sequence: CASSYAGGKDTQYF. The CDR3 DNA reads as TGTGCCAGCAGTTATGCGGGGGGGAAGGATACGCAGTATTTT.

In DNA form, the CDR3 reads TGTGCCAGCACCCCGCAGGCAACTAGCACAGATACGCAGTATTTT. It specifies CASTPQATSTDTQYF. The chain joins TRBV9 to TRBJ2-3, with unresolved D. Trimming took 6 bases from V and 0 from J, leaving 14 bases between them. Germline assignment: CDR1 SGDLS and CDR2 YYNGEE. There are 15 residues in the CDR3.

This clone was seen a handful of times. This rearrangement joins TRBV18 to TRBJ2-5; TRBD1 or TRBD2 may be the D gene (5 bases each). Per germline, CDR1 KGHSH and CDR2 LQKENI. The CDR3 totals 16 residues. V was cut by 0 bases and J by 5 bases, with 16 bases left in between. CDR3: CASSPPGTLSRETQYF. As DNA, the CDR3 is TGTGCCAGCTCACCACCTGGGACCTTATCCCGGGAGACCCAGTACTTC.

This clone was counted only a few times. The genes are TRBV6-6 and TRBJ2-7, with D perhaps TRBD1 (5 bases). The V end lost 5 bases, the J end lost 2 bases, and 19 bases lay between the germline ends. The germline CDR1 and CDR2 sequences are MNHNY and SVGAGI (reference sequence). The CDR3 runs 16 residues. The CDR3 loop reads CASSLDRPMNTYEQYF. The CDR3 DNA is TGTGCCAGCAGTCTCGACAGACCCATGAACACCTACGAGCAGTACTTC.

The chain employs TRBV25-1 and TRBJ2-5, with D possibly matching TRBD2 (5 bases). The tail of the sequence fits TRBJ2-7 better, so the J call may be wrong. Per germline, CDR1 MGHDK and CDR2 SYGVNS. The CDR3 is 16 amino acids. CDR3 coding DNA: TGTGCCAGCAGTAGATTCCGCCGGGATTTCTCCTACGAGCAGTACTTC. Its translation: CASSRFRRDFSYEQYF.

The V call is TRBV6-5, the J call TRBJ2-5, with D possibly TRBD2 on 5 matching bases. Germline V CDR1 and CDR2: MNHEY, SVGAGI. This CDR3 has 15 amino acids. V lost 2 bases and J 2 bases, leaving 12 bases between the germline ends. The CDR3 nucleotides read TGTGCCAGCAGTTACGTGGGGAGCGGTCAAGAGACCCAGTACTTC. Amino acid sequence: CASSYVGSGQETQYF.